The rows below give T cell receptor beta chains drawn from one sample of a study of regulatory T cells in long-lasting Graves disease. TCRdb re-called the multiplex PCR reads with MiXCR, one entry per CDR3 protein. Among about 350,000 distinct CDR3 sequences listed, around 15% were seen once. These sequences were also reported in another study, on T cells in Graves' hyperthyroidism and ophthalmopathy.

This sample comprised peripheral blood mononuclear cells (PBMCs), obtained at new diagnosis, from a patient treated with antithyroid drugs. These receptors were taken from a woman aged 18-35 years with Graves disease. Each CDR3 is given with its conserved first and last residue. Each record gives: D gene, V gene, J gene, clone size, CDR3 DNA, CDR3 protein. D genes are given only for firm matches. Rows give clone size only sometimes, using once, few, many, or a class for an expanded clone.

-,TRBV6-1,TRBJ1-6,-,TGTGCCAGCAGTGAAGCACGGGGGACTGGCACCGGGACGAAAACACCCCTCCACTTT,CASSEARGTGTGTKTPLHF
TRBD2,TRBV19,TRBJ2-1,-,TGTGCCAGTAGTAAGCAAGCGGGAAGCCGACATGGTGAGCAGTTCTTC,CASSKQAGSRHGEQFF
-,TRBV29-1,TRBJ1-1,-,TGCAGCGTTTTGAAGGGGGACACTGAAGCTTTCTTT,CSVLKGDTEAFF
TRBD2,TRBV30,TRBJ2-1,many,TGTGCCTGGAGTGTATTGGCTAGCGGGGGGCACAATGAGCAGTTCTTC,CAWSVLASGGHNEQFF
-,TRBV6-4,TRBJ2-1,-,TGTGCCAGCAGTGTCGTGGACTTCTACAATGAGCAGTTCTTC,CASSVVDFYNEQFF
-,TRBV7-2,TRBJ2-7,many,TGTGCCAGCAGCTTAGGTGCAGGGTCGGCCTACGAGCAGTACTTC,CASSLGAGSAYEQYF
TRBD1,TRBV7-9,TRBJ1-1,many,TGTGCCAGCAGCGTGACAGGGGGGAACACTGAAGCTTTCTTT,CASSVTGGNTEAFF
TRBD1,TRBV10-3,TRBJ2-1,many,TGTGCCGTGACGGGACAGGGGCTGAATGAGCAGTTCTTC,CAVTGQGLNEQFF
TRBD2,TRBV5-6,TRBJ2-3,many,TGTGCCAGCAGCTTGGGGCTAGCGGGAGGAGTAACAGATACGCAGTATTTT,CASSLGLAGGVTDTQYF
TRBD2,TRBV7-7,TRBJ2-1,many,TGTGCTAGCAGCTTTCTAGGGACTAGCGGAGGGAGCTCCTACAATGAGCAGTTCTTC,CASSFLGTSGGSSYNEQFF
-,TRBV5-1,TRBJ2-5,many,TGCGCCAGCAGCTTGGCCATTAGTGGGGAACAAGAGACCCAGTACTTC,CASSLAISGEQETQYF
-,TRBV5-6,TRBJ2-1,few,TGTGCCAGCAGCTTGGCACTTTACAATGAGCAGTTCTTC,CASSLALYNEQFF
-,TRBV19,TRBJ2-2,few,TGTGCCAGTAGGCACAGGGAACCCACCGGGGAGCTGTTTTTT,CASRHREPTGELFF
-,TRBV9,TRBJ2-1,-,TGTGCCAGCAATAGGCAGGACGGGTCCTACAATGAGCAGTTCTTC,CASNRQDGSYNEQFF
-,TRBV10-3,TRBJ2-1,few,TGTGCCGCGGCCCGGGACACCTACAATGAGCAGTTCTTC,CAAARDTYNEQFF
-,TRBV6-5,TRBJ2-1,few,TGTGCCAGCAGTTGGGACCCCCGGGAGTTAGCCCCCGATGAGCAGTTCTTC,CASSWDPRELAPDEQFF
TRBD2,TRBV15,TRBJ2-3,few,TGTGCCACCAGCTCTAGCGGGAATCGAGATACGCAGTATTTT,CATSSSGNRDTQYF
-,TRBV2,TRBJ1-2,few,TGTGCCAGCAGTGAACAGGGTCCTAACTATGGCTACACCTTC,CASSEQGPNYGYTF
-,TRBV15,TRBJ2-7,few,TGTGCCACCAGCAGAGGCTCCGGGGGTAGCCCCTACGAGCAGTACTTC,CATSRGSGGSPYEQYF
-,TRBV11-2,TRBJ2-2,few,TGTGCCAGCAGCTTAGATATACAGAACACCGGGGAGCTGTTTTTT,CASSLDIQNTGELFF
-,TRBV2,TRBJ2-3,few,TGTGCCAGCCGGGCCCTGGGGGCGCAGTATTTT,CASRALGAQYF
-,TRBV6-2/TRBV6-3,TRBJ2-2,few,TGTGCCAGCAGTTACGGTACTGGGGGGGAGCTGTTTTTT,CASSYGTGGELFF
-,TRBV6-1,TRBJ2-7,-,TGTGCCAGCAAGGCCGGGACACTACACGAGCAGTACTTC,CASKAGTLHEQYF
-,TRBV5-4,TRBJ2-7,-,TGTGCCAGCAGCCACCTTCCGGGCAACTCCTACGAGCAGTACTTC,CASSHLPGNSYEQYF
-,TRBV6-1,TRBJ2-7,many,TGTGCCAGCAGTGCCTCCACAGGGTCCTACGAGCAGTACTTC,CASSASTGSYEQYF
-,TRBV29-1,TRBJ2-2,few,TGCAGCGTTATGCCAGGGCCCGGGGAGCTGTTTTTT,CSVMPGPGELFF
-,TRBV6-2/TRBV6-3,TRBJ2-6,many,TGTGCCAGCAGTTCGACGGTTCGGGCTGGGGCCAACGTCCTGACTTTC,CASSSTVRAGANVLTF
-,TRBV6-2/TRBV6-3,TRBJ2-1,-,TGTGCCAGCAGTTTCACAGGGTTGGAGCAGTTCTTC,CASSFTGLEQFF
-,TRBV9,TRBJ2-5,many,TGTGCCAGCAGCGTAGGCCTCGGAGGGGAGACCCAGTACTTC,CASSVGLGGETQYF
TRBD1,TRBV9,TRBJ1-2,-,TGTGCCAGCAGCCAAACCGGGACAGGGGCTGGCTACACCTTC,CASSQTGTGAGYTF
-,TRBV20-1,TRBJ2-3,many,TGCAGTGCCAAAAGGGATGATACGCAGTATTTT,CSAKRDDTQYF
TRBD2,TRBV20-1,TRBJ2-1,few,TGCAGTGCTAGTGGCGGGAGGGTCTACAATGAGCAGTTCTTC,CSASGGRVYNEQFF
-,TRBV7-3,TRBJ2-1,many,TGTGCCAGCAGCTTCAGGGGGGGTAACCCCAATGAGCAGTTCTTC,CASSFRGGNPNEQFF
TRBD1,TRBV7-9,TRBJ2-1,few,TGTGCCAGCAGCTTAGGGAGGGACAGGGGCGGCTATGAGCAGTTCTTC,CASSLGRDRGGYEQFF
TRBD2,TRBV18,TRBJ2-3,many,TGTGCCAGCTCACCCACCGGGACTACCAGAACCACAGATACGCAGTATTTT,CASSPTGTTRTTDTQYF